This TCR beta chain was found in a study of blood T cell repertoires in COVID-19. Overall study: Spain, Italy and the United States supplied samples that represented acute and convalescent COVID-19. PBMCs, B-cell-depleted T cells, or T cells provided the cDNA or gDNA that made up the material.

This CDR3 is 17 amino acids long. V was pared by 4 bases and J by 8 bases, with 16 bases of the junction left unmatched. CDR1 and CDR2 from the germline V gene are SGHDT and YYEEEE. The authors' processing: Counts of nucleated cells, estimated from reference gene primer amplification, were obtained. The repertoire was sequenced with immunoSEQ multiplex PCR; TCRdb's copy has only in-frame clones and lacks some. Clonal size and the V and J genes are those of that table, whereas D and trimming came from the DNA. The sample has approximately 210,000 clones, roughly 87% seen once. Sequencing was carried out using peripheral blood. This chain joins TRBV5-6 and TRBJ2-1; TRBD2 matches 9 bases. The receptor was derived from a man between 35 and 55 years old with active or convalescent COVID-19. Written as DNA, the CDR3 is TGTGCCAGCAGCCGCCGCTGGCGGGGGGGCCAGGAGGATGAGCAGTTCTTC. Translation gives CASSRRWRGGQEDEQFF.